The 21 T cell receptor beta chains given below trace back to one sample, sequenced in a study of blood T cell repertoires in COVID-19. The data were produced by immunoSEQ multiplex PCR, yet TCRdb's version contains in-frame clones alone and is incomplete. The table lists over 200,000 clones, 81% of them singletons. Sequencing used PBMCs or T cells enriched from blood (not recorded which). Every receptor here comes from a man aged 35 to 55 who had recovered from COVID-19.

This rearrangement joins TRBV19 to TRBJ2-2; 7 nucleotides match TRBD2. CDR3 length: 14 residues. V shed 5 bases, J shed 0 bases, and the junction held 0 bases outside the gene matches. Germline CDR1 is LNHDA and CDR2 is SQIVND (reference sequence). The CDR3 sequence: CASSRGANTGELFF. DNA for the CDR3: TGTGCCAGTAGTCGGGGGGCGAACACCGGGGAGCTGTTTTTT. Supplemented by reference TRBV19 and TRBJ2-2, the full variable domain reads DGGITQSPKYLFRKEGQNVTLSCEQNLNHDAMYWYRQDPGQGLRLIYYSQIVNDFQKGDIAEGYSVSREKKESFPLTVTSAQKNPTAFYLCASSRGANTGELFFGEGSRLTVL.

This chain links TRBV2 with TRBJ2-1; 12 nucleotides line up with TRBD2. This CDR3 is 15 amino acids long. J gave up 5 bases and V 5 bases, and 4 bases lay outside the gene matches. Germline V lookup: CDR1 SNHLY, CDR2 FYNNEI. In DNA, the CDR3 is TGTGCCAGCAGTCCTAGCGGGGGGGCCCACAATGAGCAGTTCTTC. This translates into CASSPSGGAHNEQFF.

This rearrangement joins TRBV6-5 to TRBJ2-7, with 7 bases fitting TRBD1. The germline gives CDR1 MNHEY, CDR2 SVGAGI. After removal of 4 bases from V and 3 bases from J, the junction contained 6 bases not matched to a gene. The length of the CDR3 is 14 residues. The CDR3 loop reads CASSSPGTDYEQYF. In DNA form, the CDR3 reads TGTGCCAGCAGTTCTCCCGGGACAGACTACGAGCAGTACTTC.

The genes are TRBV4-1 and TRBJ1-2; D unclear. Germline CDR1 is MGHRA and CDR2 is YSYEKL. V was pared by 1 base and J by 0 bases, with 12 bases between. The CDR3 contains 16 residues. For the CDR3, the DNA is TGCGCCAGCAGCCAAGGAGAGATGCGATCTAACTATGGCTACACCTTC. Protein product: CASSQGEMRSNYGYTF.

This chain joins TRBV5-6 and TRBJ2-3, with D perhaps TRBD2 (5 bases). Germline CDR1 SGHDT, CDR2 YYEEEE. The germline V and J ends were trimmed by 0 bases and 6 bases, with 5 bases remaining between them. This CDR3 has 12 amino acids. The CDR3 reads CASSLGRDTQYF. The CDR3 nucleotides read TGTGCCAGCAGCTTGGGGAGGGATACGCAGTATTTT.

The V call is TRBV30, the J call TRBJ1-1; no clear D. V gave up 2 bases and J gave up 0 bases, with 10 bases separating them. This CDR3 region has 14 residues. Germline V lookup: CDR1 GTSNPN, CDR2 SVGIG (reference sequence). The CDR3 sequence is CAWSMWGVNTEAFF. For the CDR3, the DNA is TGTGCCTGGAGTATGTGGGGAGTGAACACTGAAGCTTTCTTT.

V and J are TRBV9 and TRBJ2-5; 8 bases fit TRBD2. The germline V gene encodes CDR1 SGDLS and CDR2 YYNGEE. Trimming at V came to 3 bases and at J to 1 base, leaving 2 bases not matched to a gene. This CDR3 is 14 amino acids long. DNA for the CDR3: TGTGCCAGCAGCGCCGGGGGGGCCCAAGAGACCCAGTACTTC. Its protein is CASSAGGAQETQYF.

In regard to this clone: The identical CDR3 is also encoded by other nucleotide sequences in the sample. The chain combines TRBV5-1 with TRBJ1-2; D gene uncertain. Germline CDR1 SGHRS, CDR2 YFSETQ. The V gene lost 0 bases and the J gene lost 2 bases, with 5 bases spanning the gap. The CDR3 extends over 13 amino acids. The CDR3: CASSLAQNYGYTF. CDR3 DNA sequence: TGCGCCAGCAGCTTGGCTCAGAACTATGGCTACACCTTC.

This clone was picked up one time. The chain has TRBV18 and TRBJ2-7; TRBD2 agrees at 9 bases. The V gene end was trimmed by 0 bases and the J gene end by 4 bases; junction bases not matched to a gene: 10. The CDR3 loop spans 17 amino acids. Germline CDR1 KGHSH, CDR2 LQKENI. The CDR3 DNA follows: TGTGCCAGCTCACCACCGCTGGCTCTAGCGGGAAAATACGAGCAGTACTTC. Translating gives CASSPPLALAGKYEQYF.

The gene calls are TRBV7-9 and TRBJ2-4, with D perhaps TRBD1 (5 bases). Germline V gives CDR1 SEHNR, CDR2 FQNEAQ (reference sequence). The CDR3 sequence is 16 residues long. V gave up 0 bases and J gave up 3 bases, with 12 bases separating them. CDR3 sequence (DNA): TGTGCCAGCAGCTTAGCGCAGGGTTGGGGCAAAAACATTCAGTACTTC. Its translation: CASSLAQGWGKNIQYF.

V is TRBV5-5 and J is TRBJ2-5, with TRBD2 matching 7 bases. The CDR3 consists of 14 residues. Germline V CDR1 and CDR2: SGHKS, YYEKEE (reference sequence). Losses at the gene ends were 1 base for V and 4 bases for J; bases not matched to a gene: 4. CDR3 sequence (DNA): TGTGCCAGCAGCTTGCCGGGGGGACTAGAGACCCAGTACTTC. This gives the protein CASSLPGGLETQYF.

The rearrangement joins TRBV3-1 (or the pseudogene TRBV3-2) to TRBJ2-7, with 7 bases lining up with TRBD2. Trimming at V came to 3 bases and at J to 0 bases, leaving 8 bases not matched to a gene. The CDR3 covers 16 residues. Germline V gives CDR1 LGHDT, CDR2 YNNKEL (reference sequence). The CDR3 spells CASSHSSGTSSYEQYF. In nucleotides, the CDR3 is TGTGCCAGCAGCCACTCTAGCGGTACCAGCTCCTACGAGCAGTACTTC.

V and J are TRBV30 and TRBJ1-6; D gene uncertain. Trimming stripped 0 bases from V and 9 bases from J, with 12 bases between. This CDR3 is 14 amino acids long. The germline CDR1 and CDR2 sequences are GTSNPN and SVGIG (reference sequence). CDR3 nucleotide sequence: TGTGCCTGGAGTGTAGAAGTTACGAGTTCACCCCTCCACTTT. Its translation: CAWSVEVTSSPLHF. The variable domain in full, completed from reference TRBV30 and TRBJ1-6, reads SQTIHQWPATLVQPVGSPLSLECTVEGTSNPNLYWYRQAAGRGLQLLFYSVGIGQISSEVPQNLSASRPQDRQFILSSKKLLLSDSGFYLCAWSVEVTSSPLHFGNGTRLTVT.

The chain employs TRBV29-1 and TRBJ1-1; the D gene is possibly TRBD1 (5 bases). Germline V lookup: CDR1 SQVTM, CDR2 ANQGSEA. V was cut by 2 bases and J by 3 bases, with 13 bases left in between. This CDR3 has 14 amino acids. For the CDR3, the DNA is TGCAGCGTTGAAAAGGCCAGGGTGGACACTGAAGCTTTCTTT. It specifies CSVEKARVDTEAFF.

The J gene is TRBJ1-5, the V gene TRBV24-1, with D uncertain. V gave up 1 base and J gave up 1 base, with 4 bases separating them. Germline assignment: CDR1 KGHDR and CDR2 SFDVKD. The CDR3 length is 14 residues. The CDR3: CATSDFRSNQPQHF. The CDR3 nucleotides are TGTGCCACCAGTGATTTCCGGAGCAATCAGCCCCAGCATTTT.

The count of this clone is one. The rearrangement links TRBV18 to TRBJ1-6, with D maybe TRBD1 (6 bases). Trimming shortened V by 6 bases and J by 7 bases, and 19 bases separated the two germline ends. The germline CDR1 and CDR2 sequences are KGHSH and LQKENI. This CDR3 is 16 amino acids long. This CDR3 reads CASSDQWGHSNSPLHF. The DNA for the CDR3 is TGTGCCAGCTCCGACCAGTGGGGACACTCGAATTCACCCCTCCACTTT.

V gene TRBV5-1 combines with J gene TRBJ2-2, with D perhaps TRBD1 (5 bases). V was clipped by 0 bases and J by 2 bases, with 5 bases between them. The CDR3 has 14 residues. From germline, CDR1 is SGHRS and CDR2 YFSETQ. CDR3 DNA: TGCGCCAGCAGCTTGGGGACAAACACCGGGGAGCTGTTTTTT. This sequence encodes CASSLGTNTGELFF.

This clone was recorded only once. V usage is TRBV5-4 and J usage is TRBJ1-2; 7 positions match TRBD1. Germline V gene data show CDR1 as SGHNT and CDR2 as YYREEE (reference sequence). The CDR3 contains 14 residues. Unmatched junction bases numbered 7, after V lost 4 bases and J lost 4 bases. CDR3 nucleotides: TGTGCCAGCAGCACGAGCAGGGGGATCTATGGCTACACCTTC. This gives the protein CASSTSRGIYGYTF.

The gene calls are TRBV6-5 and TRBJ2-7; D perhaps matches TRBD1 (5 bases). V lost 6 bases and J 4 bases, leaving 10 bases between the germline ends. This CDR3 is built from 12 residues. Germline-derived CDR1 and CDR2 are MNHEY and SVGAGI. The CDR3 protein is CASRQGIYEQYF. Here the CDR3 DNA reads TGTGCCAGCAGGCAGGGAATTTACGAGCAGTACTTC.

In this sample, this clone turned up a few times. The chain links TRBV27 to TRBJ1-1; 7 positions agree with TRBD1. V gave up 6 bases and J gave up 3 bases; unmatched junction bases: 13. Germline CDR1 MNHEY, CDR2 SMNVEV (reference sequence). The length of the CDR3 is 16 residues. The CDR3, as DNA: TGTGCCAGCAGCCCCGACAGGGTACCCGGGGACACTGAAGCTTTCTTT. Amino acids: CASSPDRVPGDTEAFF.

The chain recombines TRBV18 with TRBJ1-2, with 9 bases fitting TRBD1. The germline CDR1 and CDR2 sequences are KGHSH and LQKENI. J was trimmed by 3 bases and V by 3 bases; bases with no gene match: 8. The CDR3 runs to 16 residues. The CDR3, as DNA: TGTGCCAGCTCACCGAGGACAGGGGCCACGGACTATGGCTACACCTTC. Its translation is CASSPRTGATDYGYTF.